Shown below are 19 T cell receptor beta chains from a single sample sequenced in a study of blood T cell repertoires in COVID-19. Sequenced by immunoSEQ multiplex PCR; TCRdb stores in-frame clones only, minus some. Found here are around 190,000 clones, about 76% of them singletons; the top ten hold approximately 6%. Input material: peripheral blood. Receptors originate from a woman aged 35 to 49 with COVID-19, enrolled during active disease.

CDR3 coding DNA: TGTGCCAGCAGCCTAACTAGCGGGGCCTTCCAAGAGACCCAGTACTTC. Translation gives CASSLTSGAFQETQYF. The V and J genes are TRBV7-2 and TRBJ2-5; 10 nucleotides align to TRBD2. Germline CDR1 is SGHTA and CDR2 is FQGNSA. This CDR3 has 16 amino acids. V dropped 5 bases and J dropped 1; count of bases not matched to a gene: 7.

V is TRBV10-1 and J is TRBJ2-5; D possibly corresponds to TRBD1 (5 bases). Germline V gene lookup returns CDR1 WNHNN and CDR2 SYGVQD (reference sequence). Trimming removed 4 bases at V and 5 bases at J, with 11 bases between. This CDR3 spans 13 amino acids. The CDR3: CASSVGHSETQYF. CDR3 in DNA: TGCGCCAGCAGTGTCGGACATTCGGAGACCCAGTACTTC.

The genes are TRBV30 and TRBJ2-6; D might be TRBD2 (6 bases). Trimming took 5 bases from V and 0 from J, leaving 14 bases between them. From germline, CDR1 is GTSNPN and CDR2 SVGIG (reference sequence). This CDR3 comprises 16 residues. As DNA, the CDR3 is TGTGCCTGGCTTAATAAAGCGGGCTCTGGGGCCAACGTCCTGACTTTC. It is translated as CAWLNKAGSGANVLTF.

This chain links TRBV30 with TRBJ1-2; 11 bases are a match to TRBD1. CDR1 is GTSNPN, CDR2 SVGIG, per germline (reference sequence). Trimming cost V 4 bases and J 8 bases; bases outside gene matches: 9. This CDR3 spans 14 amino acids. DNA of the CDR3: TGTGCCTGGACCGGCCTGGACAGGGGGCACGGCTACACCTTC. It is translated as CAWTGLDRGHGYTF.

This chain links TRBV5-1 with TRBJ2-1, with 14 bases fitting TRBD2. Losses at the gene ends were 0 bases for V and 6 bases for J; bases not matched to a gene: 5. The CDR3 is 17 amino acids. Germline CDR1 and CDR2: SGHRS and YFSETQ. The CDR3 bases are TGCGCCAGCAGCTTGGGACTAGCGGGAGGGCCGGGCAATGAGCAGTTCTTC. Protein sequence: CASSLGLAGGPGNEQFF.

In DNA, the CDR3 is TGTGCCACCAGCAGATCCCCTCGCTCTGGAAACACCATATATTTT. It is translated as CATSRSPRSGNTIYF. This rearrangement joins TRBV15 to TRBJ1-3; D is unclear. The CDR3 is 15 residues long. Germline values: CDR1 LNHNV, CDR2 YYDKDF (reference sequence). V was pared by 2 bases and J by 0 bases, with 8 bases between.

This clone was counted only a few times. The chain recombines TRBV18 with TRBJ1-5; possibly TRBD1 for D (5 bases). Germline V CDR1 and CDR2: KGHSH, LQKENI. Trimming shortened V by 4 bases and J by 6 bases, and 19 bases separated the two germline ends. CDR3 size: 16 residues. CDR3 amino acids: CASSQSYDADSQPQHF. The CDR3 bases are TGTGCCAGCTCACAGTCATACGACGCAGACAGTCAGCCCCAGCATTTT.

V and J are TRBV6-2 or TRBV6-3 and TRBJ1-5; TRBD1 aligns across 9 bases. The CDR3 loop spans 16 amino acids. Trimming at V came to 6 bases and at J to 4 bases, leaving 10 bases not matched to a gene. Germline V gives CDR1 MNHEY, CDR2 SVGEGT. The CDR3 reads CASSRGTGKANQPQHF. The CDR3 DNA is TGTGCCAGCAGCAGAGGGACAGGGAAAGCGAATCAGCCCCAGCATTTT.

This clone was found a few times. The rearrangement joins TRBV3-1 (or the pseudogene TRBV3-2) to TRBJ1-1; D not resolved. CDR1 LGHDT and CDR2 YNNKEL come from the germline V gene (reference sequence). The CDR3 totals 14 residues. Trimming pared 0 bases from V and 11 bases from J, leaving 16 bases between. CDR3 bases: TGTGCCAGCAGCCAAGACGCGTCTTTTGGCAGGGCTTTCTTT. Translating it yields CASSQDASFGRAFF.

V gene TRBV30 combines with J gene TRBJ2-2, with 11 positions matching TRBD2. Trimming cost V 1 base and J 5 bases; bases outside gene matches: 6. The V gene's germline CDR1 is GTSNPN and CDR2 SVGIG (reference sequence). This CDR3 has 16 amino acids. CDR3 DNA sequence: TGTGCCTGGAGTGGACTAGCGGGGCAGGGGACCGGGGAGCTGTTTTTT. This gives the protein CAWSGLAGQGTGELFF.

The rearrangement links TRBV21-1 to TRBJ1-5. TRBV21-1 is assigned pseudogene status. The CDR3 contains 16 residues. The CDR3 bases are TGTGCCAGCAGCAAATTAATCGGAGAGAGCAATCAGCCCCAGCATTTT. As protein: CASSKLIGESNQPQHF.

The chain couples TRBV30 to TRBJ2-7, with unresolved D. Trimming removed 4 bases from V and 4 bases from J, with 8 bases in between. This CDR3 contains 11 residues. Germline V gene sequence: CDR1 GTSNPN, CDR2 SVGIG (reference sequence). DNA of the CDR3: TGTGCCTGGAACAGTGGGTACGAGCAGTACTTC. Residues: CAWNSGYEQYF.

CDR3 amino acids: CASSLGAGGAAEAFF. CDR3 nucleotides: TGCGCCAGCAGCTTGGGTGCAGGGGGCGCGGCTGAAGCTTTCTTT. V is TRBV5-1 and J is TRBJ1-1; 8 bases line up with TRBD1. This CDR3 has 15 amino acids. Germline V gives CDR1 SGHRS, CDR2 YFSETQ. J lost 6 bases, V lost 0 bases, and 7 bases had no gene match.

This chain uses TRBV4-3 with TRBJ1-4; 11 bases map to TRBD1. There are 19 residues in the CDR3. The trim removed 0 bases at V and 1 base at J, leaving 7 bases unmatched. Germline assignment: CDR1 LGHNA and CDR2 YSLEER. The chain's CDR3 is CASSQDPGGTGGTNEKLFF. The CDR3 DNA reads TGCGCCAGCAGCCAAGACCCGGGTGGGACAGGGGGAACTAATGAAAAACTGTTTTTT.

This clone was seen only a few times. The V call is TRBV18, the J call TRBJ1-5, with a tentative D call TRBD1 (6 bases). Trimming stripped 7 bases from V and 2 bases from J, with 12 bases between. There are 14 residues in the CDR3. Looked up from germline, CDR1 is KGHSH and CDR2 is LQKENI. The CDR3 bases are TGTGCCAGCTGGGGAGGGGGACGCAATCAGCCCCAGCATTTT. Protein sequence: CASWGGGRNQPQHF. Together with reference TRBV18 and TRBJ1-5, the CDR3 gives the full variable domain: NAGVMQNPRHLVRRRGQEARLRCSPMKGHSHVYWYRQLPEEGLKFMVYLQKENIIDESGMPKERFSAEFPKEGPSILRIQQVVRGDSAAYFCASWGGGRNQPQHFGDGTRLSIL.

This clone was seen once. The chain couples TRBV6-5 to TRBJ2-7; TRBD1 matches at 10 bases. Germline CDR1 and CDR2: MNHEY and SVGAGI. The length of the CDR3 is 15 residues. Unmatched junction bases numbered 12, after V lost 6 bases and J lost 7 bases. This CDR3 is CASSRPGQGMFEQYF. The CDR3 DNA follows: TGTGCCAGCAGCCGGCCGGGACAGGGGATGTTTGAGCAGTACTTC.

V and J are TRBV3-1 (or the pseudogene TRBV3-2) and TRBJ2-3, with 12 bases matching TRBD2. The V segment lost 1 base and the J segment 1 base; nucleotides outside the gene matches: 3. Germline lookup yields CDR1 LGHDT and CDR2 YNNKEL (reference sequence). The length of the CDR3 is 17 residues. The CDR3 DNA reads as TGTGCCAGCAGCCAAGTGACTAGCGGGGGTCGCACAGATACGCAGTATTTT. Translation gives CASSQVTSGGRTDTQYF.

V usage is TRBV4-1 and J usage is TRBJ2-1, with D possibly matching TRBD2 (6 bases). There are 15 residues in the CDR3. Germline V gene lookup returns CDR1 MGHRA and CDR2 YSYEKL. Trimming cost V 5 bases and J 2 bases, with 13 bases left between them. This CDR3 reads CASSGRGGPYNEQFF. CDR3 DNA sequence: TGCGCCAGCAGCGGGCGGGGCGGACCCTACAATGAGCAGTTCTTC.

The J gene is TRBJ1-5, the V gene TRBV6-2 or TRBV6-3; D is perhaps TRBD1 (6 bases). With 5 bases removed from V and 2 bases from J, the gap between germline ends came to 13 bases. The CDR3 is 15 residues long. Germline CDR1 and CDR2: MNHEY and SVGEGT. The CDR3 spells CASSGGSLGNQPQHF. The CDR3 DNA reads as TGTGCCAGCAGTGGGGGCAGCCTAGGCAATCAGCCCCAGCATTTT.